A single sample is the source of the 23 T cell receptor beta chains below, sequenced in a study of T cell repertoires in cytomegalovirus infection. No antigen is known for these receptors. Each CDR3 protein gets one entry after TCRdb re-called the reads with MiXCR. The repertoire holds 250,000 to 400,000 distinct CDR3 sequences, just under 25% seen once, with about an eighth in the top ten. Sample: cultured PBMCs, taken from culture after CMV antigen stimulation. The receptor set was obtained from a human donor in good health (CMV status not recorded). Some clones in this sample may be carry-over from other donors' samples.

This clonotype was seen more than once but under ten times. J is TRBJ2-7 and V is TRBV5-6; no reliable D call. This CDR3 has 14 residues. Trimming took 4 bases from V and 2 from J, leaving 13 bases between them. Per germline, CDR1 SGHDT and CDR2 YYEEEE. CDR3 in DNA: TGTGCCAGCAGCCCGTATCCGGACCCCTACGAGCAGTACGTC. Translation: CASSPYPDPYEQYV.

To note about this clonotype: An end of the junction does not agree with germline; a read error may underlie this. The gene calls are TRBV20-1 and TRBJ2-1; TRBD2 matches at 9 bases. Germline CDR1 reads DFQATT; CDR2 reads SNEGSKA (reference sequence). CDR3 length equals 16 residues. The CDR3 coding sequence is TGCAGTGCTAGGGACAGCGGGAGGACCTCCTACGATGAGCAGTTCTTC. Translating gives CSARDSGRTSYDEQFF.

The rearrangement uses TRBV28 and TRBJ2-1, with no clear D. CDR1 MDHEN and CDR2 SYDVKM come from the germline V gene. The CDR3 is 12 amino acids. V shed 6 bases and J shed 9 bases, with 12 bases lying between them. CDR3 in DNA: TGTGCCAGCAGAAAATCAACGGGTGAGCAGTTCTTC. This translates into CASRKSTGEQFF.

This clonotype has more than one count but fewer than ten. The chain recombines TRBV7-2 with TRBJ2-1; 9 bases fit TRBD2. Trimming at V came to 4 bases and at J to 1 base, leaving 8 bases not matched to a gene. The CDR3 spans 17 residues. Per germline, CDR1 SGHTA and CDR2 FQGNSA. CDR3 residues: CASSSRTSVSSYNEQFF. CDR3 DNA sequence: TGTGCCAGCAGCTCCCGGACTAGCGTTTCATCCTACAATGAGCAGTTCTTC.

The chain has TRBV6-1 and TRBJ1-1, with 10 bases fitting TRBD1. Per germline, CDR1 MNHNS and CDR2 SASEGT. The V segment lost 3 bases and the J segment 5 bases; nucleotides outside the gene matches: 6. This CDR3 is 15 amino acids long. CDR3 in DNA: TGTGCCAGCAGTGATCGACAGGGGGCCAAAACTGAAGCTTTCTTT. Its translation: CASSDRQGAKTEAFF.

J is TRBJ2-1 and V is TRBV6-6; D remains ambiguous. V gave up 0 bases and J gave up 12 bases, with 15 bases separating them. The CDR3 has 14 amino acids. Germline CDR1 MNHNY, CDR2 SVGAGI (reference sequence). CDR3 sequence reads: CASSYSDFGPGQFF. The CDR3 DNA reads TGTGCCAGCAGTTACTCGGATTTCGGTCCGGGGCAGTTCTTC.

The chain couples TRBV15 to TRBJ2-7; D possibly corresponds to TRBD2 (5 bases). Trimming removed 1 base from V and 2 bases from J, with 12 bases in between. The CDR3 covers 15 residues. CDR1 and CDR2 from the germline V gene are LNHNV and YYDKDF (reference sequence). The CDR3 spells CATSRVSGTAYEQYF. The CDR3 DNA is TGTGCCACCAGCAGAGTCAGCGGCACGGCCTACGAGCAGTACTTC.

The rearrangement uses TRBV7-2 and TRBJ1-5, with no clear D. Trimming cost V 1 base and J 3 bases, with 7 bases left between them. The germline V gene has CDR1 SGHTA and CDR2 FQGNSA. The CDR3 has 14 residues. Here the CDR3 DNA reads TGTGCCAGCAGCTTAGGGCAGCACAATCAGCCCCAGCATTTT. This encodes CASSLGQHNQPQHF.

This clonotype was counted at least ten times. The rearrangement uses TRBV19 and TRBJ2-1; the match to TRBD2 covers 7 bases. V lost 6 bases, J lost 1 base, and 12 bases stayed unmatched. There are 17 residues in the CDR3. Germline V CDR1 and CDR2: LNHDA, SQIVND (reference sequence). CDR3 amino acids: CASRRLVPGGSYNEQFF. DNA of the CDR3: TGTGCCAGTAGGAGGCTCGTCCCGGGAGGATCCTACAATGAGCAGTTCTTC.

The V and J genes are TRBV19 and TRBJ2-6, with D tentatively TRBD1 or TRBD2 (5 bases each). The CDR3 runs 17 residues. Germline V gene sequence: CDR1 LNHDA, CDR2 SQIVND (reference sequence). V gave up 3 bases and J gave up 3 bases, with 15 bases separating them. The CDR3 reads CASSIGQGRGGANVLTF. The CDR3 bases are TGTGCCAGTAGTATCGGGCAGGGCCGGGGTGGGGCCAACGTCCTGACTTTC.

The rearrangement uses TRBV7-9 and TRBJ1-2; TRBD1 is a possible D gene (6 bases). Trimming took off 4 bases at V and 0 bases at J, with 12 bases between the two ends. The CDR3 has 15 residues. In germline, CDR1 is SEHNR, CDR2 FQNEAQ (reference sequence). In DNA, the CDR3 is TGTGCCAGCAGCTCACAGGGAGTACCTAACTATGGCTACACCTTC. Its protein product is CASSSQGVPNYGYTF. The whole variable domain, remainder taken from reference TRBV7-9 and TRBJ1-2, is DTGVSQNPRHKITKRGQNVTFRCDPISEHNRLYWYRQTLGQGPEFLTYFQNEAQLEKSRLLSDRFSAERPKGSFSTLEIQRTEQGDSAMYLCASSSQGVPNYGYTFGSGTRLTVV.

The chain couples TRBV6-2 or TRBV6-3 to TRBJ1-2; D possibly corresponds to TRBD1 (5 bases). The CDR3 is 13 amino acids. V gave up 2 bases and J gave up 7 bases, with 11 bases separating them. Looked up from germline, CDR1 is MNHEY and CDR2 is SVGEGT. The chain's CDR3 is CASSYNGASGYTF. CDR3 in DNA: TGTGCCAGCAGTTACAACGGGGCGAGTGGCTACACCTTC.

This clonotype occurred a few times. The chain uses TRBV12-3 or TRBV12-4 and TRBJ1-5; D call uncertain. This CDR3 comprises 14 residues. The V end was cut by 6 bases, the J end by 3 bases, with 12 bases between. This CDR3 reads CASSPATINQPQHF. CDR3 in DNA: TGTGCCAGCAGCCCAGCGACAATCAATCAGCCCCAGCATTTT.

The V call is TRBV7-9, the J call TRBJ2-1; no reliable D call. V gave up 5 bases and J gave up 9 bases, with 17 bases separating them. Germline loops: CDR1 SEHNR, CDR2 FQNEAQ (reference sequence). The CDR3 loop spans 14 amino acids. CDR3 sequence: CASSHAASQAEQFF. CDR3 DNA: TGTGCCAGCAGCCACGCCGCTAGTCAAGCTGAGCAGTTCTTC.

The CDR3 reads CASRLAGPSYNEQFF. Here the CDR3 DNA reads TGTGCCAGCAGACTAGCGGGCCCCTCCTACAATGAGCAGTTCTTC. The J gene is TRBJ2-1, the V gene TRBV7-9; 9 bases are shared with TRBD2. CDR3 length: 15 residues. In germline, CDR1 is SEHNR, CDR2 FQNEAQ (reference sequence). J was trimmed by 0 bases and V by 6 bases; bases with no gene match: 3.

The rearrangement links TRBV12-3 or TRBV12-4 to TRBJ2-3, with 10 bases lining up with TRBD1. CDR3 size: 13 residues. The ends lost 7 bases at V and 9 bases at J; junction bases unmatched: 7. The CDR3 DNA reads TGTGCCAGCAAGGGGACAGGGGTCGGCACGCAGTATTTT. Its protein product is CASKGTGVGTQYF.

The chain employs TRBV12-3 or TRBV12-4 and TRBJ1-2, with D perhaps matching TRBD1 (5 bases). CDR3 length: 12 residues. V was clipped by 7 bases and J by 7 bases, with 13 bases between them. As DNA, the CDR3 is TGTGCCAGCAACCTGCCGAGGGGTGGCTACACCTTC. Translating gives CASNLPRGGYTF.

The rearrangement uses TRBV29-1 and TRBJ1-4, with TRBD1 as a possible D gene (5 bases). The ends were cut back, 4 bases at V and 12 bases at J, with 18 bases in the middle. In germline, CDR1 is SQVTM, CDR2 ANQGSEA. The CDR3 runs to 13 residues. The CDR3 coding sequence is TGCAGCGTTGGGGACTTCGGTGGGTACGAACTGTTTTTT. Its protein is CSVGDFGGYELFF.

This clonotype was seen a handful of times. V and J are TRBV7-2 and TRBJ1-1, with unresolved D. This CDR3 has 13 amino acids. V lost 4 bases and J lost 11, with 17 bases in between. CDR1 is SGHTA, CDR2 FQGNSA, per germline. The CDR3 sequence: CASSSPGPLEAFF. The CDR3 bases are TGTGCCAGCAGCTCCCCCGGGCCGCTCGAGGCTTTCTTT.

CDR3 in amino acids: CASQATGQGRSSYNEQFF. CDR3 bases: TGTGCCAGCCAAGCCACGGGACAGGGTAGAAGCTCCTACAATGAGCAGTTCTTC. The chain uses TRBV11-2 and TRBJ2-1, with 9 positions matching TRBD1. With V trimmed by 8 bases and J by 0 bases, 14 bases remained unmatched. The CDR3 contains 18 residues. Germline V CDR1 and CDR2: SGHAT, FQNNGV.

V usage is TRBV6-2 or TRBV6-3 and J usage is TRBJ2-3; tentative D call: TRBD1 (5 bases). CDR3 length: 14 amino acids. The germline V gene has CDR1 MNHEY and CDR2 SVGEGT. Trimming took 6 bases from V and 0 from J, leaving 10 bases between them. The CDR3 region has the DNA TGTGCCAGCAGCCAGGGCCATAGCACAGATACGCAGTATTTT. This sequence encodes CASSQGHSTDTQYF.

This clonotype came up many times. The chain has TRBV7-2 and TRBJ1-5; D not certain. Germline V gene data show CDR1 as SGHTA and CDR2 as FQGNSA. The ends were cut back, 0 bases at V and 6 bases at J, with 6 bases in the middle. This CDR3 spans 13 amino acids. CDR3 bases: TGTGCCAGCAGCTTAGCGCTACCTCAGCCCCAGCATTTT. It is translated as CASSLALPQPQHF. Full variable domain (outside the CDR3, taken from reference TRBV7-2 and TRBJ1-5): GAGVSQSPSNKVTEKGKDVELRCDPISGHTALYWYRQSLGQGLEFLIYFQGNSAPDKSGLPSDRFSAERTGGSVSTLTIQRTQQEDSAVYLCASSLALPQPQHFGDGTRLSIL.

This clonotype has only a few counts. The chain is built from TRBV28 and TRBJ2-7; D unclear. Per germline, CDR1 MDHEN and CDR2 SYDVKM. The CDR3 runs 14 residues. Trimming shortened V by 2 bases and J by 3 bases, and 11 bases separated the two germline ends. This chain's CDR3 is CASSLIGRNYEQYF. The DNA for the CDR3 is TGTGCCAGCAGTTTAATAGGGCGAAACTACGAGCAGTACTTC.